A selection of T cell receptor beta chains follows, all from one sample in a study of blood T cells in healthy people across ages. TCRdb processed the 5' RACE reads anew with MiXCR; each CDR3 protein has one entry. There are more than 550,000 distinct CDR3 sequences in the sample; over 20% occur only once, and about 20% lies in the top ten. The sequenced material came from blood. Receptors originate from a man in his sixties or seventies in good health. Both conserved end residues are part of each CDR3.

TRBV11-3	15	TRBJ2-5	CASSLERDTQETQYF
TRBV11-2	15	TRBJ1-2	CASSLDRFSFYGYTF
TRBV9	16	TRBJ2-1	CASSVGASGSTDEQFF
TRBV7-2	12	TRBJ2-1	CASGARRNEQFF
TRBV3-1	15	TRBJ1-2	CASSPGPFQSYGYTF
TRBV24-1	15	TRBJ2-6	CATSDSFSGANVLTF
TRBV7-6	14	TRBJ2-3	CASSRNTVTDTQYF
TRBV14	15	TRBJ2-2	CASSLASANTGELFF
TRBV7-3	17	TRBJ2-1	CASSPDASGTGHDEQFF
TRBV7-9	15	TRBJ1-4	CASSLGWQENEKLFF
TRBV2	14	TRBJ2-1	CASSDRGRRNEQFF
TRBV19	14	TRBJ2-3	CASKREGRTDTQYF
TRBV5-1	14	TRBJ1-3	CASSPRTEGNTIYF
TRBV29-1	13	TRBJ1-1	CSVTTGGNTEAFF
TRBV15	12	TRBJ1-2	CATSSSGYGYTF
TRBV10-3	13	TRBJ2-7	CAISGREGEAQYF
TRBV20-1	15	TRBJ2-5	CSARAGGVIIETQYF
TRBV5-1	17	TRBJ2-7	CASRRFAGTSGSYEQYF
TRBV29-1	14	TRBJ1-2	CSVMRDRGNYGYTF
TRBV12-3/TRBV12-4	15	TRBJ2-7	CASSLSGSSSYEQYF
TRBV12-3/TRBV12-4	18	TRBJ2-1	CASSPMAGTSGRGNEQFF
TRBV6-5	16	TRBJ1-6	CASSYTTVGRNSPLHF
TRBV12-3/TRBV12-4	13	TRBJ2-3	CASSRPSTDAQYF
TRBV19	14	TRBJ2-1	CASLGLPFGDEQFF
TRBV5-1	15	TRBJ2-5	CASSFSGTGDETQYF
TRBV2	13	TRBJ1-1	CASNGGLNTEAFF
TRBV12-3/TRBV12-4	18	TRBJ2-3	CASSFFSGRAYGPDTQYF
TRBV5-6	17	TRBJ1-5	CASSLGSGGLSNQPQHF
TRBV28	13	TRBJ2-4	CASLGTSKNIQYF
TRBV5-1	16	TRBJ2-1	CASSLGWGNSYNEQFF
TRBV20-1	11	TRBJ1-2	CSASQGVGYTF
TRBV28	16	TRBJ2-5	CASSFVATTPQETQYF
TRBV9	14	TRBJ1-1	CASSVSRTGSEAFF
TRBV20-1	15	TRBJ1-2	CSARGRRGANYGYTF
TRBV29-1	14	TRBJ2-5	CSVKRTGMLETQYF
TRBV6-2/TRBV6-3	12	TRBJ2-7	CATQDRNYEQYF
TRBV20-1	14	TRBJ2-1	CSAGAVYSYNEQFF
TRBV5-1	13	TRBJ2-1	CASSQTSPNEQFF
TRBV7-9	13	TRBJ2-1	CASSPEPGDEQFF
TRBV6-5	12	TRBJ2-5	CASRGLRETQYF
TRBV3-1	16	TRBJ2-7	CASSQSTGPLGGEQYF
TRBV29-1	11	TRBJ2-1	CSVEWGNEQSF
TRBV20-1	15	TRBJ2-3	CSAREWGPGTDTQYF
TRBV7-9	13	TRBJ1-2	CASSRGALYGYTF
TRBV20-1	15	NA	CSAPRMGELGNEQFF
TRBV24-1	13	TRBJ1-1	CATRLGGDTEAFF
TRBV11-2	13	TRBJ1-2	CASSSTRLGGYTF
TRBV20-1	13	TRBJ2-7	CSALSGQNYEQYF
TRBV14	13	TRBJ2-7	CASSQMPTVEQYF
TRBV7-2	12	TRBJ1-5	CASGFSNQPQHF
TRBV2	14	TRBJ2-3	CASLPARSTGTQYF
TRBV7-6	14	TRBJ1-2	CASSVSGTVGGYTF
TRBV6-1	16	NA	CASIGRRTALTYEQYF
TRBV7-2	15	NA	CASSLTPTRVETQYF
TRBV14	13	TRBJ2-7	CASSQEGYSEQYF
TRBV3-1	15	TRBJ1-2	CASSQGAGTPYGYTF
TRBV10-3	15	TRBJ2-1	CAIRSGGGNSNEQFF
TRBV12-3/TRBV12-4	15	TRBJ1-5	CASSLFGMGNQPQHF
TRBV19	16	TRBJ2-3	CASSFGLAGSTDTQYF
TRBV4-3	17	TRBJ2-1	CASSQDRILSSYNEQFF